What follows are 23 T cell receptor beta chains derived from one specimen sequenced in a study of human T cells and chemical hapten exposure. TCRdb called the RACE reads again in MiXCR, with one record for every CDR3 protein. The sample shows around 57,000 distinct CDR3 sequences, about 11% of them seen only once. Time point described: patch test 1, 2 weeks after DPC sensitization. Indicated treatment: therapeutic diphenylcyclopropenone sensitization with weekly scalp DPC. Before extraction, the whole blood was not fractionated, and total RNA was taken from it. The source material was whole blood, sampled in connection with sensitization to the hapten diphenylcyclopropenone (DPC). Receptors originate from a woman in her 40s with alopecia areata. Some clones in this sample may be carry-over from other donors' samples.

Note on this clonotype: Given a much more abundant clone one base away, this may be a read error. This chain joins TRBV6-5 and TRBJ1-3; no clear D. Germline CDR1 and CDR2: MNHEY and SVGAGI. The CDR3 is 13 amino acids. In nucleotides, the CDR3 is TGTGCCAGCAGTTACTCCGGCGGGGAAACCAAATATTTT. This codes for CASSYSGGETKYF.

This clonotype occurred a few times. The chain joins TRBV3-1 to TRBJ2-7, with D possibly TRBD1 on 6 matching bases. The germline CDR1 and CDR2 sequences are LGHDT and YNNKEL (reference sequence). V lost 6 bases and J lost 1, with 10 bases in between. CDR3 length: 13 residues. The DNA of the CDR3 is TGTGCCAGCAGTCAACAGGGATCCTACGAGCAGTACTTC. Its translation: CASSQQGSYEQYF.

This clonotype showed up many times. The rearrangement joins TRBV6-2 or TRBV6-3 to TRBJ2-3; no firm D call. Germline V lookup: CDR1 MNHEY, CDR2 SVGEGT. CDR3 size: 12 residues. V lost 2 bases and J lost 6, with 6 bases in between. CDR3: CASSYPTDTQYF. Written as DNA, the CDR3 is TGTGCCAGCAGTTACCCGACTGATACGCAGTATTTT.

This clonotype came up a few times. V is TRBV10-3 and J is TRBJ2-2; D might be TRBD2 (6 bases). The V gene's germline CDR1 is ENHRY and CDR2 SYGVKD. V shed 6 bases and J shed 5 bases, with 13 bases lying between them. The CDR3 sequence is 14 residues long. The CDR3 sequence: CAISYRLVTGELFF. DNA of the CDR3: TGTGCCATCAGCTACAGACTAGTGACCGGGGAGCTGTTTTTT.

This clonotype was observed once. The CDR3 sequence is CASSVGGQGNQPQHF. In DNA form, the CDR3 reads TGTGCCAGCAGCGTAGGGGGACAGGGCAATCAGCCCCAGCATTTT. V and J are TRBV9 and TRBJ1-5; 8 bases align to TRBD1. CDR3 length: 15 residues. Germline trimming cut 0 bases from V and 2 bases from J; bases unmatched to any gene: 1. CDR1 and CDR2 (germline): SGDLS, YYNGEE.

This clonotype was seen repeatedly, ten times or more. The V call is TRBV11-2, the J call TRBJ1-2, with D possibly being TRBD1 (5 bases). Germline-derived CDR1 and CDR2 are SGHAT and FQNNGV. The length of the CDR3 is 12 residues. V was trimmed by 8 bases and J by 4 bases, leaving 11 bases between them. The CDR3 DNA reads TGTGCCAGCGGACCTGGGGGCTATGGCTACACCTTC. Translating it yields CASGPGGYGYTF.

The gene calls are TRBV20-1 and TRBJ2-3; 9 bases line up with TRBD1. This CDR3 has 12 residues. Germline CDR1 and CDR2: DFQATT and SNEGSKA (reference sequence). Trimming removed 6 bases from V and 5 bases from J; junction bases left unmatched: 3. CDR3 protein: CSATGGLDTQYF. The CDR3 coding sequence is TGCAGTGCAACAGGGGGCCTAGATACGCAGTATTTT.

This clonotype was counted a few times. V is TRBV3-1 and J is TRBJ2-1, with D uncertain. Trimming stripped 3 bases from V and 7 bases from J, with 7 bases between. Per the germline V gene, CDR1 is LGHDT and CDR2 is YNNKEL (reference sequence). CDR3 length equals 12 residues. The DNA for the CDR3 is TGTGCCAGCAGCCACGGGTTTAATGAGCAGTTCTTC. Translating it yields CASSHGFNEQFF.

CDR3 residues: CASSQESRLGFNEQFF. The DNA for the CDR3 is TGTGCCAGCAGCCAAGAGTCTCGACTAGGTTTCAATGAGCAGTTCTTC. This chain uses TRBV4-2 with TRBJ2-1; D is perhaps TRBD2 (6 bases). CDR1 is LGHNA and CDR2 is YNFKEQ in the germline V gene. The V end was cut by 0 bases, the J end by 6 bases, with 15 bases between. This CDR3 is 16 amino acids long.

V usage is TRBV24-1 and J usage is TRBJ2-1; possibly TRBD1 for D (5 bases). The germline gives CDR1 KGHDR, CDR2 SFDVKD. The germline V and J ends were trimmed by 0 bases and 9 bases, with 11 bases remaining between them. This CDR3 contains 14 residues. The CDR3 DNA reads as TGTGCCACCAGTGATTTGCACCAGGGCAGTGAGCAGTTCTTC. Translated: CATSDLHQGSEQFF.

The V gene is TRBV11-2, the J gene TRBJ2-6; 7 bases map to TRBD2. V shed 1 base, J shed 0 bases, and the junction held 0 bases outside the gene matches. The germline gives CDR1 SGHAT, CDR2 FQNNGV. The CDR3 is 16 residues long. The CDR3 sequence is CASSLAGGSGANVLTF. The CDR3, as DNA: TGTGCCAGCAGCTTAGCGGGGGGCTCTGGGGCCAACGTCCTGACTTTC. Full variable domain (missing parts from reference TRBV11-2 and TRBJ2-6): EAGVAQSPRYKIIEKRQSVAFWCNPISGHATLYWYQQILGQGPKLLIQFQNNGVVDDSQLPKDRFSAERLKGVDSTLKIQPAKLEDSAVYLCASSLAGGSGANVLTFGAGSRLTVL.

At least ten counts were recorded for this clonotype. The gene calls are TRBV30 and TRBJ2-6; D not certain. Trimming pared 2 bases from V and 3 bases from J, leaving 5 bases between. The CDR3 covers 13 residues. Germline assignment: CDR1 GTSNPN and CDR2 SVGIG (reference sequence). The CDR3 protein is CAWSLFGANVLTF. CDR3 coding DNA: TGTGCCTGGAGTCTTTTTGGGGCCAACGTCCTGACTTTC.

This clonotype was counted ten times or more. This chain joins TRBV5-4 and TRBJ1-1; the D gene is possibly TRBD1 (6 bases). Germline V CDR1 and CDR2: SGHNT, YYREEE (reference sequence). The CDR3 sequence is 16 residues long. V was pared by 4 bases and J by 1 base, with 17 bases between. The CDR3 spells CASSLYSQQGNTEAFF. CDR3 DNA sequence: TGTGCCAGCAGCCTATACTCCCAACAGGGGAACACTGAAGCTTTCTTT.

The table lists this clonotype with many counts. The chain carries TRBV24-1 and TRBJ1-3, with D uncertain. Trimming cost V 9 bases and J 3 bases, with 8 bases left between them. Germline loops: CDR1 KGHDR, CDR2 SFDVKD. This CDR3 comprises 12 residues. The CDR3 coding sequence is TGTGCCACCCGGAGGAGTGGAAACACCATATATTTT. It encodes CATRRSGNTIYF.

V gene TRBV3-1 combines with J gene TRBJ2-7; D assignment may be TRBD1 or TRBD2 (5 bases each). The CDR3 has 15 amino acids. Looked up from germline, CDR1 is LGHDT and CDR2 is YNNKEL (reference sequence). The V and J ends lost 0 bases and 2 bases respectively, with 11 bases between them. The CDR3 loop reads CASSQEQGVAYEQYF. The CDR3 nucleotides are TGTGCCAGCAGCCAAGAGCAGGGAGTAGCCTACGAGCAGTACTTC.

This clonotype was detected ten times or more. V and J are TRBV20-1 and TRBJ1-1; possible D gene TRBD1, 6 bases. The CDR3 is 15 residues long. The germline V gene has CDR1 DFQATT and CDR2 SNEGSKA (reference sequence). Between the trimmed V and J ends, which lost 3 bases and 3 bases, there was a span of 17 bases. The chain's CDR3 is CSASGHRVEDTEAFF. CDR3 nucleotide sequence: TGCAGTGCTAGTGGACACAGGGTAGAGGACACTGAAGCTTTCTTT.

Only a few counts were recorded for this clonotype. This chain links TRBV7-3 with TRBJ2-5; 14 bases are shared with TRBD2. The germline CDR1 and CDR2 sequences are SGHTA and FQGTGA. V lost 5 bases, J lost 5 bases, and 4 bases stayed unmatched. The CDR3 contains 15 residues. Here the CDR3 DNA reads TGTGCCAGCAGCGCGACTAGCGGGAGGGTTGAGACCCAGTACTTC. This codes for CASSATSGRVETQYF.

Turning to this clonotype: Given a much more abundant clone one base away, this may be a read error. The rearrangement links TRBV3-1 to TRBJ2-7, with a weak D call TRBD1 (5 bases). Germline CDR1 is LGHDT and CDR2 is YNNKEL (reference sequence). The CDR3 runs to 12 residues. The CDR3 here is CASSPDTTELYF. In nucleotides, the CDR3 is TGTGCCAGCAGCCCGGACACTACCGAGCTGTACTTC.

This clonotype was seen more than once but under ten times. The chain recombines TRBV18 with TRBJ1-1; possible D gene TRBD1, 6 bases. Trimming stripped 2 bases from V and 0 bases from J, with 10 bases between. Looked up from germline, CDR1 is KGHSH and CDR2 is LQKENI. This CDR3 has 15 amino acids. The CDR3 DNA is TGTGCCAGCTCACCAGCCGGGACATTGAACACTGAAGCTTTCTTT. Amino acid sequence: CASSPAGTLNTEAFF.

This clonotype was seen a few times. The J gene is TRBJ1-4, the V gene TRBV30; no definite D call. Germline V CDR1 and CDR2: GTSNPN, SVGIG (reference sequence). The V gene lost 4 bases and the J gene lost 2 bases, with 11 bases spanning the gap. This CDR3 is built from 14 residues. The CDR3 DNA follows: TGTGCCTGGACTTGGGCAGGCACTAATGAAAAACTGTTTTTT. It translates to CAWTWAGTNEKLFF.

The rearrangement uses TRBV30 and TRBJ1-5; D perhaps matches TRBD1 (5 bases). Germline V gene data show CDR1 as GTSNPN and CDR2 as SVGIG (reference sequence). CDR3 size: 16 residues. Trimming removed 0 bases at V and 0 bases at J, with 12 bases between. CDR3 bases: TGTGCCTGGAGTGTTGGGGGAGCCCATAGCAATCAGCCCCAGCATTTT. It specifies CAWSVGGAHSNQPQHF.

The chain joins TRBV10-2 to TRBJ1-1; TRBD1 agrees at 9 bases. V trimming: 1 base; J trimming: 4 bases; junction bases outside the gene matches: 4. The germline gives CDR1 WSHSY, CDR2 SAAADI. The CDR3 runs to 15 residues. The CDR3 is CASSEWGQGFTEAFF. In DNA form, the CDR3 reads TGCGCCAGCAGTGAGTGGGGACAGGGTTTCACTGAAGCTTTCTTT.

This clonotype showed up many times. The V gene is TRBV12-3 or TRBV12-4, the J gene TRBJ2-3; TRBD2 agrees at 10 bases. After removal of 5 bases from V and 14 bases from J, the junction contained 10 bases not matched to a gene. The CDR3 consists of 13 residues. CDR3: CASSPALAGVRYF. Written as DNA, the CDR3 is TGTGCCAGCAGTCCGGCCCTAGCGGGGGTAAGGTATTTT.